This T cell receptor beta chain was identified during a study of human versus mouse CDR3 diversity and MHC coevolution. Study overall: The immunoSEQ assay reportedly detects one in 200,000 T cells.

Points from the study as a whole: Most of the three human donors had the lowest clonal inequality. Human T cells underwent selection on about six different MHC II alleles.

Only in-frame clones appear in the TCRdb table, and some are missing; sequencing was by immunoSEQ multiplex PCR. This sample has tens of thousands of clones, with approximately 92% found just once. Cells were CD45RO-negative CD62L-positive naive CD4 T cells sorted from PBMCs. Concerning this clone: What it binds is not known.

Germline CDR1 LNHDA, CDR2 SQIVND (reference sequence). V was clipped by 6 bases and J by 2 bases, with 11 bases between them. This CDR3 has 14 amino acids. The sequence was collected from a person between 25 and 75 years old in good health. The chain combines TRBV19 with TRBJ2-1, with a possible D match to TRBD2 (6 bases). The sequenced sample consisted of naive CD4+ T cells from blood. As to subset: CD45RO-negative CD62L-positive naive CD4 T cells. The CDR3 region has the DNA TGTGCCAGTAGCGGGACTGCCCCCTACAATGAGCAGTTCTTC. As protein: CASSGTAPYNEQFF.